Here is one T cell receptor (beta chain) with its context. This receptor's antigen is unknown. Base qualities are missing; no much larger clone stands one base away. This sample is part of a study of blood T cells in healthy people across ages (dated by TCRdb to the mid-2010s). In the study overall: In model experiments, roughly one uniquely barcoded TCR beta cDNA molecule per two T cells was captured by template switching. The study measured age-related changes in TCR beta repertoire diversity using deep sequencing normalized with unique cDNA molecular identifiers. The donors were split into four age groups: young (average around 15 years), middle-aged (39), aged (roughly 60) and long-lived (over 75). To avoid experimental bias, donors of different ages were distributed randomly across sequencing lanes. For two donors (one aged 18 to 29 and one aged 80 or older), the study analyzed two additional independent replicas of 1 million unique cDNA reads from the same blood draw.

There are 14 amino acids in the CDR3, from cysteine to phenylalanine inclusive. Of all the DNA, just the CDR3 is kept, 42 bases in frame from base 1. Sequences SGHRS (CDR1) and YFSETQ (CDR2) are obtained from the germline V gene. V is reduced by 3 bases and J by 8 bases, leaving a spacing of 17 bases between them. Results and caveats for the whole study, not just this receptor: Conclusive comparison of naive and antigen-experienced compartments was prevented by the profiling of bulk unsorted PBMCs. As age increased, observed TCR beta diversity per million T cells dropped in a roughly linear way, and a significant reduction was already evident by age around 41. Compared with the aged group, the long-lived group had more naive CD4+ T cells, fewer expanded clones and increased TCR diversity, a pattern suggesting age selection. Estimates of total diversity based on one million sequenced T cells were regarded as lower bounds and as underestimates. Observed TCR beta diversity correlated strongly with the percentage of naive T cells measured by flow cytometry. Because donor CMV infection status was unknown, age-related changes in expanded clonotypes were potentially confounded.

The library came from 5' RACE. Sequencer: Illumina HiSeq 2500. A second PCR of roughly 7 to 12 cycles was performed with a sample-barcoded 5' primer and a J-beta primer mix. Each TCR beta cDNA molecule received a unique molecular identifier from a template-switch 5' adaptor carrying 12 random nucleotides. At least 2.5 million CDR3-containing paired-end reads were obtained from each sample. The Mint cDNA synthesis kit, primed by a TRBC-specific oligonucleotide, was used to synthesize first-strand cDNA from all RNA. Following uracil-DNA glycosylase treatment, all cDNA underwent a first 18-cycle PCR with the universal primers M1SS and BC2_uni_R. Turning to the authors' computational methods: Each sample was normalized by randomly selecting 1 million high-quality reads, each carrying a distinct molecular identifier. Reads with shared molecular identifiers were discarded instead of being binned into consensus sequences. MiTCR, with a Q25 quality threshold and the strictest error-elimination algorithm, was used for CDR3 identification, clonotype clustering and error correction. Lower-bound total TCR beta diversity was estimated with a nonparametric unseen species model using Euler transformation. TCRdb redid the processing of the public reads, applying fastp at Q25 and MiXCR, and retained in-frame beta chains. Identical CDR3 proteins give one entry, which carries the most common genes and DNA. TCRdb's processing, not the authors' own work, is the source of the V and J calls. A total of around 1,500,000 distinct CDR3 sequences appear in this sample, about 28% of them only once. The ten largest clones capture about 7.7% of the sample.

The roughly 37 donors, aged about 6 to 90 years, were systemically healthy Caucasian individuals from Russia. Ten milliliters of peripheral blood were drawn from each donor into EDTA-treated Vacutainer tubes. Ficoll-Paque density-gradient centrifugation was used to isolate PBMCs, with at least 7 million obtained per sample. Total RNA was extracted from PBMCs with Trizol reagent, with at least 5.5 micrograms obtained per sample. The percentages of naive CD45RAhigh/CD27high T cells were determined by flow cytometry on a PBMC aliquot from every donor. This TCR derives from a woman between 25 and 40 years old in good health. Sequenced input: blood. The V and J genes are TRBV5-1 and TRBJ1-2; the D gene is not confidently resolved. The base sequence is TGCGCCAGCAGCTGGGAACTTCCGGGCACAGGCTACACCTTC. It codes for CASSWELPGTGYTF.